The rows below give T cell receptor beta chains drawn from one sample of a study of T cell responses to AZD1222 COVID-19 vaccine. TCRdb keeps only in-frame clones here, not all; method: immunoSEQ multiplex PCR. The data hold some 90,000 clones, with 70% to 90% observed a single time. The sequencing here drew on peripheral blood, taken on day 0 of AZD1222 vaccination. These receptors all come from an adult in good health. The CDR3 runs from the conserved cysteine through the conserved F or W. Size tells how often a clone was seen (once, few, many) or the class of an expanded clone, and some rows leave it out.

v_gene: TRBV6-5; abundance: -; j_gene: TRBJ1-4; CDR3aa: CASKKWGNDNEKLFF
v_gene: TRBV5-8; abundance: -; j_gene: TRBJ2-3; CDR3aa: CASSRDRGADTQYF
v_gene: TRBV22-1; abundance: -; j_gene: TRBJ1-4; CDR3aa: CPGSPGQVNEKLFF
v_gene: TRBV9; abundance: -; j_gene: TRBJ1-1; CDR3aa: CASSVAWDREEAFF
v_gene: TRBV7-6; abundance: -; j_gene: TRBJ2-2; CDR3aa: CASSNGFRTPAELFF
v_gene: TRBV7-2; abundance: once; j_gene: TRBJ1-6; CDR3aa: CASSLATGRGSPLHF
v_gene: TRBV7-2; abundance: -; j_gene: TRBJ2-2; CDR3aa: CANRPGQGNTGELFF
v_gene: TRBV27; abundance: -; j_gene: TRBJ2-1; CDR3aa: CASSSGTVANEQFF
v_gene: TRBV21-1; abundance: -; j_gene: TRBJ2-3; CDR3aa: CASSYRGTSVTDTQYF
v_gene: TRBV28; abundance: -; j_gene: TRBJ2-7; CDR3aa: CASSLAPTYEQYF
v_gene: TRBV19; abundance: -; j_gene: TRBJ2-7; CDR3aa: CASSPRDRGTYEQYF
v_gene: TRBV29-1; abundance: -; j_gene: TRBJ2-1; CDR3aa: CSVDTERGGTNEQFF
v_gene: TRBV4-1; abundance: once; j_gene: TRBJ1-4; CDR3aa: CASSQEGTGIFNEKLFF
v_gene: TRBV4-1; abundance: -; j_gene: TRBJ2-7; CDR3aa: CASSQDWDRDYEQYF
v_gene: TRBV7-2; abundance: -; j_gene: TRBJ1-2; CDR3aa: CASSPPFTGASYGYTF
v_gene: TRBV11-1; abundance: -; j_gene: TRBJ2-7; CDR3aa: CASSSTLAGGRYEQYF
v_gene: TRBV6-2/TRBV6-3; abundance: -; j_gene: TRBJ1-2; CDR3aa: CASSYIRVDGYTF
v_gene: TRBV19; abundance: -; j_gene: TRBJ1-5; CDR3aa: CASSIADRRSNQPQHF
v_gene: TRBV11-3; abundance: -; j_gene: TRBJ2-7; CDR3aa: CASSLERGGEQYF
v_gene: TRBV19; abundance: -; j_gene: TRBJ1-6; CDR3aa: CATRTLGQPSPLHF
v_gene: TRBV15; abundance: few; j_gene: TRBJ2-5; CDR3aa: CATSSIGGETQYF
v_gene: TRBV5-4; abundance: -; j_gene: TRBJ2-7; CDR3aa: CASSLGVRAGEYEQYF
v_gene: TRBV12-5; abundance: -; j_gene: TRBJ2-2; CDR3aa: CASGLESGGPPGELFF